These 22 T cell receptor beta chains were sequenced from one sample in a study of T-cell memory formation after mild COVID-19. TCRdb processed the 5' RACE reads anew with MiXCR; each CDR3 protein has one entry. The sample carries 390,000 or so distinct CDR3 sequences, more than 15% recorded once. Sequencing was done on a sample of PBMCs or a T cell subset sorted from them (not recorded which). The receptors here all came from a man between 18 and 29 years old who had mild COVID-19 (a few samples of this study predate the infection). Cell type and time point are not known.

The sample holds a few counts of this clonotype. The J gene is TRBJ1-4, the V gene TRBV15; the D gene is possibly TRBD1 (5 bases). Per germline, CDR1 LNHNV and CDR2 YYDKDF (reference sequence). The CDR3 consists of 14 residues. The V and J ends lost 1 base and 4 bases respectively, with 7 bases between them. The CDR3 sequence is CATSRVGHNEKLFF. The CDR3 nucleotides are TGTGCCACCAGCAGAGTCGGACATAATGAAAAACTGTTTTTT. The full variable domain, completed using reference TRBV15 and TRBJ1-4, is DAMVIQNPRYQVTQFGKPVTLSCSQTLNHNVMYWYQQKSSQAPKLLFHYYDKDFNNEADTPDNFQSRRPNTSFCFLDIRSPGLGDTAMYLCATSRVGHNEKLFFGSGTQLSVL.

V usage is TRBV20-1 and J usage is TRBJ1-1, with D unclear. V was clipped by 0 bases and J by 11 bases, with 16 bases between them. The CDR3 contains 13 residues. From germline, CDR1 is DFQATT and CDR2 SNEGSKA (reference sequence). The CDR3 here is CSAREGISIGAFF. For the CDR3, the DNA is TGCAGTGCTAGAGAGGGTATTAGTATCGGGGCTTTCTTT.

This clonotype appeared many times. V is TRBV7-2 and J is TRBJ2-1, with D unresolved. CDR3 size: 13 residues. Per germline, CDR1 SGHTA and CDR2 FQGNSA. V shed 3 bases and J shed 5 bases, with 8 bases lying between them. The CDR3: CASSLGRDNEQFF. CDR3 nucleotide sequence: TGTGCCAGCAGCTTGGGTAGAGACAATGAGCAGTTCTTC.

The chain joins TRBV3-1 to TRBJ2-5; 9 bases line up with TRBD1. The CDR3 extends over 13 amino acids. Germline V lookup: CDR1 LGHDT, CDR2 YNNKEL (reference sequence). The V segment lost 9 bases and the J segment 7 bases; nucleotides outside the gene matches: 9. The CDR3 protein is CASLPDRGGTQYF. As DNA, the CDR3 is TGTGCCAGTCTTCCGGACAGGGGTGGGACCCAGTACTTC.

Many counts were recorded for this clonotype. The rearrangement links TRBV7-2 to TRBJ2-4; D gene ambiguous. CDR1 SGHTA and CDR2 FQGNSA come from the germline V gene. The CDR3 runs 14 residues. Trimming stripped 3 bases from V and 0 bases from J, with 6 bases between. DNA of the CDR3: TGTGCCAGCAGCTTCCTCGAAGCCAAAAACATTCAGTACTTC. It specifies CASSFLEAKNIQYF.

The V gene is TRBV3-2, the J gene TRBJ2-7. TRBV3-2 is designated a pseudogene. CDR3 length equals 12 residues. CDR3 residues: CASSQMYRVGDV. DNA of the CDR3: TGTGCCAGCAGCCAAATGTATAGAGTTGGAGACGTC.

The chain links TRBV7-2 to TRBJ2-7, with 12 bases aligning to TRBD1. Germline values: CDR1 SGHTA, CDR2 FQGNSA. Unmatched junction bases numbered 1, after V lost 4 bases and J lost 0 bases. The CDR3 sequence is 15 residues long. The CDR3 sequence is CASSWDRGPSYEQYV. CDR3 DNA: TGTGCCAGCAGCTGGGACAGGGGGCCCTCCTACGAGCAGTACGTC.

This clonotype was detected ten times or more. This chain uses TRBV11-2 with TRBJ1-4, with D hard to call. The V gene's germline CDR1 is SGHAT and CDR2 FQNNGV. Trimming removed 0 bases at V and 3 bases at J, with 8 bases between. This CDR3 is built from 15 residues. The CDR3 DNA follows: TGTGCCAGCAGCTTAGAACACAGCCCTAATGAAAAACTGTTTTTT. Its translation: CASSLEHSPNEKLFF.

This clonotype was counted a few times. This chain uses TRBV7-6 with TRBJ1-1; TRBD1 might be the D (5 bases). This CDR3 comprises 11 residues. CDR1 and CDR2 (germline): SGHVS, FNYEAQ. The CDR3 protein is CVLTVNTEAFF. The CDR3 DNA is TGTGTGCTGACAGTGAACACTGAAGCTTTCTTT.

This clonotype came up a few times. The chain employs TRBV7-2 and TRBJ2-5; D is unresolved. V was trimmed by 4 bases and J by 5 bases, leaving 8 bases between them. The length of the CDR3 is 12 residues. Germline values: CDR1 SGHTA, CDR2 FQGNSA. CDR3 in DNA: TGTGCCAGCAGCTACCGGGCTGAGACCCAGTACTTC. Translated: CASSYRAETQYF.

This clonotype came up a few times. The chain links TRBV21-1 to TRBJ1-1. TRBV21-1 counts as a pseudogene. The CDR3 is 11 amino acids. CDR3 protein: CASPIGTEAFF. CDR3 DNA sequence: TGTGCCAGCCCCATAGGAACTGAAGCTTTCTTT.

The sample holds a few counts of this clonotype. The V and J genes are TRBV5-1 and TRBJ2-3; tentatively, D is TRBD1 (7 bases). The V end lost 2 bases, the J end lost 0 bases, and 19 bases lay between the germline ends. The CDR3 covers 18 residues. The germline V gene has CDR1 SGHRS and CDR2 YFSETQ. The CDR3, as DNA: TGCGCCAGCAGCTTCCGCCTAACCCAGGGGGGCAGCACAGATACGCAGTATTTT. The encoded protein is CASSFRLTQGGSTDTQYF.

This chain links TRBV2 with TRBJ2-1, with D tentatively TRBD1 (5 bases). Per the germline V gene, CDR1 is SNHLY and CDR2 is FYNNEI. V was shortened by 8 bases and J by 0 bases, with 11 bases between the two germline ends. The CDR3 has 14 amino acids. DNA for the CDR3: TGTGCCAGCGTACAGGACGGCTCCTACAATGAGCAGTTCTTC. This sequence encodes CASVQDGSYNEQFF.

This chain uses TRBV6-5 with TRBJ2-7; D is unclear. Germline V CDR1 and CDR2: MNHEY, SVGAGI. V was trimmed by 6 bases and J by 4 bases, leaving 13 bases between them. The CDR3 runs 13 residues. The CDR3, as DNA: TGTGCCAGCAGCTCCCCCTACCCTTACGAGCAGTACGTC. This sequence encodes CASSSPYPYEQYV.

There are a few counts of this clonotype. The CDR3 sequence is CASSSKTAASTEAFF. CDR3 coding DNA: TGTGCCAGCAGCTCGAAGACAGCAGCGAGTACTGAAGCTTTCTTT. The chain combines TRBV5-6 with TRBJ1-1; D is perhaps TRBD1 (5 bases). The V gene's germline CDR1 is SGHDT and CDR2 YYEEEE. The CDR3 extends over 15 amino acids. Trimming took off 3 bases at V and 5 bases at J, with 17 bases between the two ends.

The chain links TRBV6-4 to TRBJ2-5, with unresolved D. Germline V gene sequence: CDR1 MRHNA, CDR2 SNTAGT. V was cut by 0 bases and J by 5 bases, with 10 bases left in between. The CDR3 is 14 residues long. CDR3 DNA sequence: TGTGCCAGCAGTGACTCGGCGAGGAAGGAGACCCAGTACTTC. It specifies CASSDSARKETQYF.

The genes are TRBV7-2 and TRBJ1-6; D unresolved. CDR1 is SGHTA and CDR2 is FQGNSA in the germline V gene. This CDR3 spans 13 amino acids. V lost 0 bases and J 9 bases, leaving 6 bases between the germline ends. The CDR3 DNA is TGTGCCAGCAGCTTAGCGCGGAGTTCACCCCTCCACTTT. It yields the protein CASSLARSSPLHF.

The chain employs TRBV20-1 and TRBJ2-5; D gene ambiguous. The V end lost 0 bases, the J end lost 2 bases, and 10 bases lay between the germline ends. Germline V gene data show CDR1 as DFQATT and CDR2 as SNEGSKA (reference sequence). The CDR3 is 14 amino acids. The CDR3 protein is CSARDWAIQETQYF. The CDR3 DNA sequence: TGCAGTGCTAGAGATTGGGCGATACAAGAGACCCAGTACTTC.

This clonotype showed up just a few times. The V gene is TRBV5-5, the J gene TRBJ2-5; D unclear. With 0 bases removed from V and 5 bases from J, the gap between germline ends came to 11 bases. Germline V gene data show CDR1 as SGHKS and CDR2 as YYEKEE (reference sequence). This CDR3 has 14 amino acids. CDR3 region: CASSLEAFGETQYF. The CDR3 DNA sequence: TGTGCCAGCAGCTTGGAGGCGTTCGGTGAGACCCAGTACTTC.

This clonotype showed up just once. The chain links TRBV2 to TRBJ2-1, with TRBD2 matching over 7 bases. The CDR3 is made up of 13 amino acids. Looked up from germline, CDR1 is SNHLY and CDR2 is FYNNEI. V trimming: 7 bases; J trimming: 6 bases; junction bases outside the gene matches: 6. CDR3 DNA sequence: TGTGCCAGCAATTGGTGGGAGGGCAATGAGCAGTTCTTC. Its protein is CASNWWEGNEQFF.

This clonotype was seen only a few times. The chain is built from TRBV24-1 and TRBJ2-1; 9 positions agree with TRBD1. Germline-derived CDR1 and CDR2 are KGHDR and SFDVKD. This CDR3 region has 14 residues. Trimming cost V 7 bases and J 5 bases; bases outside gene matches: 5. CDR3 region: CATRRDRVDNEQFF. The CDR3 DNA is TGTGCCACCAGACGGGACAGGGTTGACAATGAGCAGTTCTTC.

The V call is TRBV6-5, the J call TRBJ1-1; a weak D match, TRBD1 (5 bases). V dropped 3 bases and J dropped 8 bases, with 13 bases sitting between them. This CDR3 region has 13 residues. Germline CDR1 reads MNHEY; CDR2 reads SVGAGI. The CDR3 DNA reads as TGTGCCAGCAGTTATGGGACGTACTCCGAAGCTTTCTTT. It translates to CASSYGTYSEAFF.